Sequencing of this T cell receptor beta chain was carried out in a study of T-cell memory formation after mild COVID-19. The study's findings and limits: Day 15 to 85 contractors were CD4/CD8 balanced; later expanders leaned CD4+.

Comments on this clonotype: Its antigen is not identified.

From the 5' RACE reads, TCRdb called clonotypes with MiXCR, one entry per CDR3 protein. The data hold around 200,000 distinct CDR3 sequences, with approximately 18% observed a single time. V lost 11 bases to trimming and J lost 3 bases; unmatched junction nucleotides: 11. Germline V gene data show CDR1 as LNHNV and CDR2 as YYDKDF (reference sequence). The CDR3 loop spans 14 amino acids. The receptor was isolated from a man aged 18-30 years who had mild COVID-19 (a few samples of this study predate the infection). Cell type and time point are not known. Sequenced sample: PBMCs or a T cell subset sorted from them (not recorded which). The V and J genes are TRBV15 and TRBJ2-5, with TRBD1 matching over 8 bases. The CDR3 region is CAASRDRREETQYF. DNA for the CDR3: TGTGCCGCCTCCCGGGACAGGAGAGAAGAGACCCAGTACTTC.